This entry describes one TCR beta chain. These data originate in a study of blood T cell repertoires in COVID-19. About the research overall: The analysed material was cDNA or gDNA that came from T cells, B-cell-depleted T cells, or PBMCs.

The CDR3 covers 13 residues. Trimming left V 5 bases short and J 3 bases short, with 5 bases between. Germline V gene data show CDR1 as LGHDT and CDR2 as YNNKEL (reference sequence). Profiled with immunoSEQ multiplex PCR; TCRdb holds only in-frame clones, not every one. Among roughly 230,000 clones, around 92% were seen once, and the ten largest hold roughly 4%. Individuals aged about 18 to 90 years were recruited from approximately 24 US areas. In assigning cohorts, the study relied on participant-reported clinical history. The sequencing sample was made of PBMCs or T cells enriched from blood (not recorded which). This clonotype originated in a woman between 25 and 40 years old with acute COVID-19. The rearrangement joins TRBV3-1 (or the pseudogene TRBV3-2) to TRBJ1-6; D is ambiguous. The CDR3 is CASSDNYNSPLHF. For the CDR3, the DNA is TGTGCCAGCAGCGACAACTATAATTCACCCCTCCACTTT.